The source of this T cell receptor beta chain is a study of T cells in women clearing cervical HPV infection. Study-wide points: TRBV6-7 relative abundance averaged about 0.11% in cases and 0.15% to 0.2% in controls.

Measured with immunoSEQ multiplex PCR; TCRdb has only the in-frame clones, and not every one. The sample table sets out roughly 30,000 clones. For this clone: Its antigen is not identified. The CDR3 end lies 3 residues beyond the end of the read and is filled in from the germline J gene.

The germline V gene has CDR1 SGHDN and CDR2 FVKESK. V was trimmed by 4 bases and J by 1 base, leaving 10 bases between them. The CDR3 runs to 14 residues. MY09/MY11 PCR detected cervical HPV DNA; dot-blot assigned genotypes. This TCR was recovered from a woman aged 18-70 years with a cervical HPV16 infection that either progressed to CIN3+ or cleared (not recorded which). The chain employs TRBV14 and TRBJ2-5; D uncertain. The sample taken for sequencing was blood buffy coat. The CDR3 sequence is CASSPMSFQETQYF. The sequenced part of the CDR3 DNA is TGTGCCAGCAGCCCGATGAGCTTCCAAGAGACC.